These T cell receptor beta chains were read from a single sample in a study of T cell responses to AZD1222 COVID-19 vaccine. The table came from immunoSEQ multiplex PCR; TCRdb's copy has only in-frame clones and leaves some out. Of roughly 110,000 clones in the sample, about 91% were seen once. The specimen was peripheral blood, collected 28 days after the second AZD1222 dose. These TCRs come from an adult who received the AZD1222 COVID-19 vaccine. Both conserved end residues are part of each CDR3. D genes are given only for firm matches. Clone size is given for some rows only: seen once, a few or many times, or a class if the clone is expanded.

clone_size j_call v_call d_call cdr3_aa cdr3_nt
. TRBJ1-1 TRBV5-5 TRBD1 CASSSSGTGVTEAFF TGTGCCAGCAGCTCCTCGGGGACAGGCGTTACTGAAGCTTTCTTT
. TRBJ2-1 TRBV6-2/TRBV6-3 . CASSYGARGAEQFF TGTGCCAGCAGTTACGGGGCTCGGGGGGCTGAGCAGTTCTTC
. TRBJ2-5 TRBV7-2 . CASSFTGQETQYF TGTGCCAGCAGCTTCACAGGGCAAGAGACCCAGTACTTC
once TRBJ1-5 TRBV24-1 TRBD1 CATSDNPTGTEDNQPQHF TGTGCCACCAGTGACAACCCAACCGGGACAGAGGACAATCAGCCCCAGCATTTT
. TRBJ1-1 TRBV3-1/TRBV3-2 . CASSKSGTTEAFF TGTGCCAGCAGCAAATCAGGGACCACTGAAGCTTTCTTT
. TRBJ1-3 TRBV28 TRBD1 CASSPGTAISGNTIYF TGTGCCAGCAGTCCCGGGACAGCCATCTCTGGAAACACCATATATTTT
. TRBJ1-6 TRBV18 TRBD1 CASSQGADSPLHF TGTGCCAGCTCACAGGGGGCTGATTCACCCCTCCACTTT
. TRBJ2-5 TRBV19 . CASSIGGETQYF TGTGCCAGTAGTATAGGGGGAGAGACCCAGTACTTC
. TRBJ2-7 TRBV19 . CASSPQIGYEQYF TGTGCCAGTAGTCCTCAGATAGGGTACGAGCAGTACTTC
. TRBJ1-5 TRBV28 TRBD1 CASRNRGANQPQHF TGTGCCAGCCGCAACAGGGGTGCTAATCAGCCCCAGCATTTT
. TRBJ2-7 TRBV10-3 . CAISETDFHSSYEQYF TGTGCCATCAGTGAGACGGACTTTCACAGCTCCTACGAGCAGTACTTC
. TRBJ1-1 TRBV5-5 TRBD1 CASSYSPTGGTEAFF TGTGCCAGCAGTTATTCCCCGACAGGGGGCACTGAAGCTTTCTTT
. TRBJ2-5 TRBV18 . CASSPQQGGAETQYF TGTGCCAGCTCACCACAACAGGGAGGGGCAGAGACCCAGTACTTC
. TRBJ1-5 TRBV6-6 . CASSKTDSNQPQHF TGTGCCAGCAGTAAAACCGATAGCAATCAGCCCCAGCATTTT
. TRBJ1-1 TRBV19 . CASSIQGNTEAFF TGTGCCAGTAGTATTCAGGGAAACACTGAAGCTTTCTTT
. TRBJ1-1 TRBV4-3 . CASSQGAGIEAFF TGCGCCAGCAGCCAAGGTGCTGGGATAGAAGCTTTCTTT
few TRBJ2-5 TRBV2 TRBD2 CASSGVSGAQETQYF TGTGCCAGCAGTGGGGTTAGCGGGGCTCAAGAGACCCAGTACTTC
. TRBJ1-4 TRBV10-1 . CASSDTGNNNEKLFF TGCGCCAGCAGTGATACAGGGAATAATAATGAAAAACTGTTTTTT
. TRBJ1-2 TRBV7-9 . CASSLALEGDGYTF TGTGCCAGCAGCTTAGCGCTGGAGGGGGATGGCTACACCTTC
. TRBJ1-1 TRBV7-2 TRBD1 CASSFGRGKNTEAFF TGTGCCAGCAGCTTCGGCAGGGGGAAGAACACTGAAGCTTTCTTT
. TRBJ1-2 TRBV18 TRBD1 CASSPGQGAVGYTF TGTGCCAGCTCCCCGGGGCAGGGGGCAGTAGGCTACACCTTC
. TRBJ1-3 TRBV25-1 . CASSVGFSGNTIYF TGTGCCAGCAGCGTAGGGTTCTCTGGAAACACCATATATTTT
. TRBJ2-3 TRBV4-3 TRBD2 CASSQGTSFTDTQYF TGCGCCAGCAGCCAGGGGACTAGCTTCACAGATACGCAGTATTTT
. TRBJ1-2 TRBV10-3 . CAISGDGGGYGYTF TGTGCCATCAGTGGGGACGGTGGGGGCTATGGCTACACCTTC
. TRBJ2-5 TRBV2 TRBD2 CASKRGEQETQYF TGTGCCAGCAAACGGGGGGAACAAGAGACCCAGTACTTC
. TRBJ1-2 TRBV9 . CASSVATLGGYGYTF TGTGCCAGCAGCGTAGCTACGTTGGGGGGGTATGGCTACACCTTC
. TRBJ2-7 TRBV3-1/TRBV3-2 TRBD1 CASSQGQVSYEQYF TGTGCCAGCAGCCAGGGACAGGTATCCTACGAGCAGTACTTC
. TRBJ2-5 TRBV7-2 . CASSLVWVTGQETQYF TGTGCCAGCAGCTTAGTATGGGTGACAGGCCAAGAGACCCAGTACTTC
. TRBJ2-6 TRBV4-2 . CASSQDGDATGANVLTF TGTGCCAGCAGCCAAGATGGAGATGCGACTGGGGCCAACGTCCTGACTTTC
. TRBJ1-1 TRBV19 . CASRKGNTEAFF TGTGCCAGTAGAAAGGGGAACACTGAAGCTTTCTTT
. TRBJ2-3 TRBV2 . CASSEVGGLPAF TGTGCCAGCAGTGAGGTGGGGGGGCTTCCAGCATTT
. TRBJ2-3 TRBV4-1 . CASSQDLPDTQYF TGCGCCAGCAGCCAAGATCTCCCCGATACGCAGTATTTT
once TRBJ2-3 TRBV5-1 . CASRGGYSDTQYF TGCGCCAGCAGGGGGGGCTACTCAGATACGCAGTATTTT
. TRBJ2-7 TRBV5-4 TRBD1 CASSLGTGSTYEQYF TGTGCCAGCAGCTTGGGGACAGGGAGTACCTACGAGCAGTACTTC
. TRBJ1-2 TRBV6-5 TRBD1 CASSYLGQIYGYTF TGTGCCAGCAGTTACCTGGGACAGATCTATGGCTACACCTTC
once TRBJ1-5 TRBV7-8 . CASSQDYRLSSSNQPQHF TGTGCCAGCAGCCAAGACTACAGACTAAGCTCCTCCAATCAGCCCCAGCATTTT